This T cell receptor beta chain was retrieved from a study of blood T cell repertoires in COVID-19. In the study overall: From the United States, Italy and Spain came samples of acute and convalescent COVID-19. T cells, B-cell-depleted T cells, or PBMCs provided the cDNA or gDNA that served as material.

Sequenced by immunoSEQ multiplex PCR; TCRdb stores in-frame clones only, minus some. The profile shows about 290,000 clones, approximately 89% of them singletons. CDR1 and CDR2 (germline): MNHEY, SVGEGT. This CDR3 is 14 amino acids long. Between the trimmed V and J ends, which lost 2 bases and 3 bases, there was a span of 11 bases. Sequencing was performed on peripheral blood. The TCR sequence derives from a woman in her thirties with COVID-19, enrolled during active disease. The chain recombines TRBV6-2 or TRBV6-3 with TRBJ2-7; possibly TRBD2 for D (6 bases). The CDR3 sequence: CASSYGQGLYEQYF. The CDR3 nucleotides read TGTGCCAGCAGTTACGGTCAGGGACTCTACGAGCAGTACTTC.